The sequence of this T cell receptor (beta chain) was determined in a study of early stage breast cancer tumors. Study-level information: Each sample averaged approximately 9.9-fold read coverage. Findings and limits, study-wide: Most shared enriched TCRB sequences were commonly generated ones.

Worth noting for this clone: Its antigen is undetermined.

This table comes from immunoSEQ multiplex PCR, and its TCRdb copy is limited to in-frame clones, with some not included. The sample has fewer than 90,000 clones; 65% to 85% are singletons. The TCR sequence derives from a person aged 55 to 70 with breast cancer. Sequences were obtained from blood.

The CDR3 bases are TGTGCCAGCAGCAGTGGCTGGGGGTCGTATGAGCAGTTCTTC. Protein: CASSSGWGSYEQFF. This chain connects TRBV11-2 to TRBJ2-1; D is perhaps TRBD1 or TRBD2 (5 bases each). Germline CDR1 reads SGHAT; CDR2 reads FQNNGV. The ends were cut back, 5 bases at V and 8 bases at J, with 16 bases in the middle. The CDR3 totals 14 residues.